This T cell receptor beta chain was profiled in a study of blood T cell repertoires in COVID-19. Overall study: Researchers got acute and convalescent COVID-19 samples from the United States, Italy and Spain. T cells, B-cell-depleted T cells, or PBMCs supplied cDNA or gDNA.

J was trimmed by 7 bases and V by 2 bases; bases with no gene match: 4. The CDR3 is 15 amino acids. CDR1 is LNHDA, CDR2 SQIVND, per germline (reference sequence). Per the study methods: Reference gene primer amplification gave nucleated cell count estimates. Clones were sequenced by immunoSEQ multiplex PCR, and TCRdb holds only the in-frame ones, with some missing. V, J and clone size derive from that table, while D and trimming were established from the DNA sequence. The sample holds nearly 35,000 clones, 93% seen once. This sequence was found in a human donor in a cohort sampled during active COVID-19. V gene TRBV19 combines with J gene TRBJ1-6; TRBD1 matches 8 bases. Sequences were obtained from peripheral blood. CDR3 nucleotides: TGTGCCAGTAGTATACAGAGACAGGGGAATTCACCCCTCCACTTT. Translation: CASSIQRQGNSPLHF.